These 4 T cell receptor beta chains were all obtained from the same sample, sequenced in a study of blood T cell repertoires in COVID-19. The method was immunoSEQ multiplex PCR; TCRdb's version includes in-frame clones alone and lacks a portion of them. Here the sample spans about 380,000 clones, 70% to 90% being singletons. Input material: PBMCs or T cells enriched from blood (not recorded which). The receptors shown here come from a woman aged 18-35 years who had recovered from COVID-19.

This sequence joins TRBV6-5 and TRBJ1-1; TRBD1 matches 10 bases. Germline CDR1 and CDR2: MNHEY and SVGAGI. The CDR3 covers 16 residues. J lost 6 bases, V lost 1 base, and 8 bases had no gene match. The CDR3 loop is CASSYWRVGQGSEAFF. The CDR3 DNA sequence: TGTGCCAGCAGTTACTGGCGGGTGGGACAGGGGTCTGAAGCTTTCTTT.

The J gene is TRBJ1-1, the V gene TRBV10-3; 9 nucleotides align to TRBD1. Germline CDR1 is ENHRY and CDR2 is SYGVKD. J gave up 1 base and V 4 bases, and 7 bases lay outside the gene matches. CDR3 size: 16 residues. The CDR3 loop is CAISGPGQGTNTEAFF. The CDR3 nucleotides are TGTGCCATCAGTGGCCCTGGACAGGGGACGAACACTGAAGCTTTCTTT.

J is TRBJ2-3 and V is TRBV27; 11 nucleotides line up with TRBD2. V lost 6 bases to trimming and J lost 2 bases; unmatched junction nucleotides: 4. The CDR3 is made up of 15 amino acids. Germline assignment: CDR1 MNHEY and CDR2 SMNVEV (reference sequence). In DNA, the CDR3 is TGTGCCAGCAGACTAGCGGGAGCCCCCACAGATACGCAGTATTTT. Translated, it gives CASRLAGAPTDTQYF.

The chain uses TRBV7-9 and TRBJ1-4; 9 positions agree with TRBD1. The V gene end was trimmed by 4 bases and the J gene end by 5 bases; junction bases not matched to a gene: 2. The CDR3 covers 14 residues. Germline CDR1 SEHNR, CDR2 FQNEAQ (reference sequence). The CDR3 reads CASSSDRGNEKLFF. In nucleotides, the CDR3 is TGTGCCAGCAGCTCGGACAGGGGCAATGAAAAACTGTTTTTT.